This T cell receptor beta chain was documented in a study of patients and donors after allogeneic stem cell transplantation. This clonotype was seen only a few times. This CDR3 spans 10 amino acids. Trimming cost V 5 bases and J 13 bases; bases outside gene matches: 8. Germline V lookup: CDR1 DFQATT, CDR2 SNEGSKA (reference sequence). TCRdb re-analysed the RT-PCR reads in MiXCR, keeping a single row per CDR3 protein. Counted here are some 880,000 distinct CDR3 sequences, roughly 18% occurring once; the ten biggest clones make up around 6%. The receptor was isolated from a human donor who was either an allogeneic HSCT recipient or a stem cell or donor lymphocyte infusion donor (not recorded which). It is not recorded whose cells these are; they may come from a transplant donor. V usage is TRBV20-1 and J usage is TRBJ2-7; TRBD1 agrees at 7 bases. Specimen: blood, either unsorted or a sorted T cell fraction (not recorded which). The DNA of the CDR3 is TGCAGTGCTCCCGAGGGGGCGGGCTACTTC. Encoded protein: CSAPEGAGYF.